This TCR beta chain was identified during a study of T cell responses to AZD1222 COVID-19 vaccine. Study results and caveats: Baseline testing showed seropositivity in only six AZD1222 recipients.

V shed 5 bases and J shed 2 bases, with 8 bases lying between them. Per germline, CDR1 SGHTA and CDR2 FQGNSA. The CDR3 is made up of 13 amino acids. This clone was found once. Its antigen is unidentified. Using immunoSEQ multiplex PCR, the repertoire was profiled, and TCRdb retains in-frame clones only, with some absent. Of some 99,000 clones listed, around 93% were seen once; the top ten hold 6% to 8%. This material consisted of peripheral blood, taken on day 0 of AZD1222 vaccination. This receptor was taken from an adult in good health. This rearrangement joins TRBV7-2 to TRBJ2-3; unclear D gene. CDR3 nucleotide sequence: TGTGCCAGCAGCCCTCGATACACAGATACGCAGTATTTT. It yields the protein CASSPRYTDTQYF.